Each of the 8 T cell receptor beta chains below was sequenced from the same sample in a study of regulatory T cells in long-lasting Graves disease. CDR3 regions were amplified by Arm-PCR using iRepertoire HTBI primers to build TCR beta libraries. TCRdb reprocessed the multiplex PCR reads with MiXCR, giving one entry per CDR3 protein. Of 250,000 to 300,000 distinct CDR3 sequences listed, 18% were seen once; the top ten hold 12% to 15%. Sample time point: newly diagnosed GD, antithyroid drugs for less than 3 months. The TCR library was prepared using RNA isolated from PBMCs. The sample was also reused in another study, on T cells in Graves' hyperthyroidism and ophthalmopathy.

The sequences come from peripheral blood mononuclear cells (PBMCs), collected at new diagnosis, from a patient treated with antithyroid drugs. The receptors were gathered from a woman aged 25 to 45 with Graves disease.

At least ten counts were recorded for this clonotype. The rearrangement joins TRBV24-1 to TRBJ1-2, with TRBD1 as a possible D gene (5 bases). The CDR3 has 13 residues. V was cut by 4 bases and J by 6 bases, with 11 bases left in between. Germline V CDR1 and CDR2: KGHDR, SFDVKD. The CDR3 DNA follows: TGTGCCACCAGTGACACGACGGGGGATGGCTACACCTTC. This encodes CATSDTTGDGYTF.

Ten or more counts support this clonotype. V is TRBV20-1 and J is TRBJ2-3; 9 nucleotides align to TRBD1. The V and J ends lost 5 bases and 1 base, in that order; junction bases with no gene match: 7. The V gene's germline CDR1 is DFQATT and CDR2 SNEGSKA (reference sequence). The CDR3 has 15 residues. In DNA form, the CDR3 reads TGCAGTGCTTATACAGGGGGCGGGGGCACAGATACGCAGTATTTT. Translated, it gives CSAYTGGGGTDTQYF.

This chain uses TRBV4-2 with TRBJ2-1, with 7 bases that match TRBD2. The CDR3 is made up of 17 amino acids. Germline assignment: CDR1 LGHNA and CDR2 YNFKEQ. After removal of 1 base from V and 0 bases from J, the junction contained 6 bases not matched to a gene. In DNA, the CDR3 is TGTGCCAGCAGCCAAGTGGCGGGGGACCCCTCCTACAATGAGCAGTTCTTC. Amino acid sequence: CASSQVAGDPSYNEQFF.

In the case of this clonotype: A much larger clone lies one base from this, so it may be a read error. The V call is TRBV4-1, the J call TRBJ2-3, with D perhaps TRBD2 (6 bases). Matching the DNA end better, TRBJ2-1 makes the J call doubtful. This CDR3 region has 13 residues. The germline V gene encodes CDR1 MGHRA and CDR2 YSYEKL. The CDR3: CASRRDGSYEQFF. DNA for the CDR3: TGCGCCAGCAGGCGGGACGGCTCCTACGAGCAGTTCTTC.

This clonotype was recorded at least ten times. The V and J genes are TRBV5-1 and TRBJ1-1; D remains unclear. Germline CDR1 reads SGHRS; CDR2 reads YFSETQ. V shed 0 bases and J shed 11 bases, with 20 bases lying between them. The length of the CDR3 is 15 residues. CDR3 sequence (DNA): TGCGCCAGCAGCTTGGAGGTGATTACCGATTCAAAGGCTTTCTTT. Encoded protein: CASSLEVITDSKAFF.

As to this clonotype: At one boundary the junction diverges from the germline segment, which might be a read error. The chain employs TRBV19 and TRBJ1-3; TRBD1 matches 9 bases. This CDR3 spans 16 amino acids. Germline CDR1 is LNHDA and CDR2 is SQIVND (reference sequence). The CDR3 spells CATSSGTGRTGNTIYF. CDR3 bases: TGTGCCACTAGTTCCGGGACAGGGAGAACTGGAAACACCATATATTTT.

This clonotype was recorded at least ten times. The rearrangement links TRBV2 to TRBJ2-2, with unresolved D. Deletions cut 7 bases from V and 4 bases from J, with 4 bases between. CDR1 and CDR2 from the germline V gene are SNHLY and FYNNEI. The CDR3 has 11 residues. DNA for the CDR3: TGTGCCAGCACCCTCACCGGGGAGCTGTTTTTT. Its protein is CASTLTGELFF.

Ten or more counts support this clonotype. The chain links TRBV2 to TRBJ1-2; perhaps TRBD1 as D (5 bases). There are 16 residues in the CDR3. Germline-derived CDR1 and CDR2 are SNHLY and FYNNEI. V was clipped by 3 bases and J by 4 bases, with 18 bases between them. CDR3 sequence reads: CASSDELYLGPYGYTF. For the CDR3, the DNA is TGTGCCAGCAGTGACGAACTTTATCTGGGACCCTATGGCTACACCTTC.